This T cell receptor beta chain is drawn from a study of blood T cell repertoires in COVID-19. Study-level background: The analysed material was cDNA or gDNA that came from T cells, B-cell-depleted T cells, or PBMCs.

Authors' methods: Nucleated cell counts were estimated from reference gene primer amplification. Clones were sequenced by immunoSEQ multiplex PCR, and TCRdb holds only the in-frame ones, with some missing. Clone size and the V and J calls come from that table; the DNA yielded D and trimming. The sample lists around 50,000 clones; about 82% were seen once. Sequencing was carried out using peripheral blood. This TCR derives from a woman aged 80 or over with acute or convalescent COVID-19.

CDR3 bases: TGTGCCATCAGTGAGTCGAAGGGGCCCCCCCCAGATACGCAGTATTTT. Translating it yields CAISESKGPPPDTQYF. This sequence joins TRBV10-3 and TRBJ2-3; D perhaps matches TRBD1 (5 bases). The CDR3 length is 16 residues. The V end was cut by 0 bases, the J end by 4 bases, with 14 bases between. Germline V gene data show CDR1 as ENHRY and CDR2 as SYGVKD.